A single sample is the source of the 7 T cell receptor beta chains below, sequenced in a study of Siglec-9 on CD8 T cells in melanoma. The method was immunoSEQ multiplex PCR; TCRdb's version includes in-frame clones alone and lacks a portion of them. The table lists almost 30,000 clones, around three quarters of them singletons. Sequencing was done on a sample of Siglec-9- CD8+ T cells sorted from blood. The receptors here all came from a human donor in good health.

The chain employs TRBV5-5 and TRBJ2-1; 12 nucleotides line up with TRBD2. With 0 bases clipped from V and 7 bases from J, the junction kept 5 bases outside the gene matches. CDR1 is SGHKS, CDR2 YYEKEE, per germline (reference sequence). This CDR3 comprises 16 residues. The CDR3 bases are TGTGCCAGCAGCTTGGACGCTAGCGGGAGGGCGAATGAGCAGTTCTTC. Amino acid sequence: CASSLDASGRANEQFF.

This chain's CDR3 is CASSPAIGDSSSYNEQFF. The CDR3 DNA follows: TGTGCCAGCAGCCCCGCAATAGGGGACTCAAGCTCCTACAATGAGCAGTTCTTC. The V call is TRBV7-9, the J call TRBJ2-1, with a possible D match to TRBD2 (6 bases). V was trimmed by 5 bases and J by 0 bases, leaving 20 bases between them. CDR1 is SEHNR, CDR2 FQNEAQ, per germline (reference sequence). CDR3 length: 18 amino acids.

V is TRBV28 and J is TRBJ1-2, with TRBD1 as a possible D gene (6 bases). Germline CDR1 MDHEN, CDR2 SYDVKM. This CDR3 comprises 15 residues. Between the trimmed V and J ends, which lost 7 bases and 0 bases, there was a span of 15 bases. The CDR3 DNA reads TGTGCCAGCATCAAGATGGACAGTCCTAACTATGGCTACACCTTC. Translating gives CASIKMDSPNYGYTF.

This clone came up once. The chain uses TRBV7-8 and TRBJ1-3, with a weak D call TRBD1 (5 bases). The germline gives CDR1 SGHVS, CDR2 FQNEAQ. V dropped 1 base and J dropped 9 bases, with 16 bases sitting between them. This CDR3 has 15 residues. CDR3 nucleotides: TGTGCCAGCAGCTTAGGAGTCGGGGGTTTTATCACCATATATTTT. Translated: CASSLGVGGFITIYF. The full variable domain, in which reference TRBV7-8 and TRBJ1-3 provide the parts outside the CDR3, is GAGVSQSPRYKVAKRGQDVALRCDPISGHVSLFWYQQALGQGPEFLTYFQNEAQLDKSGLPSDRFFAERPEGSVSTLKIQRTQQEDSAVYLCASSLGVGGFITIYFGEGSWLTVV.

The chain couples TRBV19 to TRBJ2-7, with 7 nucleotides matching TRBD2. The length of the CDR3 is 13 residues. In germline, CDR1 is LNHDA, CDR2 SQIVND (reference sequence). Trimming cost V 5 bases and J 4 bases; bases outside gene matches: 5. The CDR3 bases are TGTGCCAGTAGTCCGGGACTAAATTACGAGCAGTACGTC. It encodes CASSPGLNYEQYV.

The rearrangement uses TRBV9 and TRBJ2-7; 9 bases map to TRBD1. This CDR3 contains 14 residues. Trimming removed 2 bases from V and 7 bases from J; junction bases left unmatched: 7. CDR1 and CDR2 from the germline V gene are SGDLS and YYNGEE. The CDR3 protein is CASSVGDRVGEQYF. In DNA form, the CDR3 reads TGTGCCAGCAGCGTGGGGGACAGGGTGGGTGAGCAGTACTTC. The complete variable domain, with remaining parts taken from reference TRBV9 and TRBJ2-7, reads DSGVTQTPKHLITATGQRVTLRCSPRSGDLSVYWYQQSLDQGLQFLIQYYNGEERAKGNILERFSAQQFPDLHSELNLSSLELGDSALYFCASSVGDRVGEQYFGPGTRLTVT.

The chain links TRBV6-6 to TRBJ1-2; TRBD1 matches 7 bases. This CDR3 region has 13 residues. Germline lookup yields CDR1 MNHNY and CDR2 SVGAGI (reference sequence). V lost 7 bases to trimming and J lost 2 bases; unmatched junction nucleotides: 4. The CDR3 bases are TGTGCCAGCACCCCGACAGGGAACTATGGCTACACCTTC. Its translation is CASTPTGNYGYTF.